The 13 T cell receptor beta chains in this list originate from one sample, sequenced in a study of vaccination and CD4 T cells after COVID-19. For these TCRs, the target antigens are not known. Scientists ran DNA taken from cultured CD4+ T cells through the Oncomine TCR Beta short-read assay for sequencing. Genomic DNA from cultured CD4+ T cells was extracted. TCRdb re-called the PCR reads with MiXCR, one entry per CDR3 protein. The sample shows approximately 9,000 distinct CDR3 sequences, 30% to 40% of them seen only once. Documented treatment: 10-day PBMC culture with coronavirus spike peptide pools or control peptides (ViraFEST assay). The unexposed donor provided CD4+ T cells, which were taken before the COVID-19 pandemic (2011-2018). Sequencing was performed on CD4+ T cells from blood, cultured in vitro. The source of these receptors is a human donor in good health.

This clonotype was seen a handful of times. This chain links TRBV6-5 with TRBJ2-1, with D maybe TRBD2 (5 bases). The germline V and J ends were trimmed by 3 bases and 10 bases, with 13 bases remaining between them. Germline V gene lookup returns CDR1 MNHEY and CDR2 SVGAGI. The CDR3 is made up of 13 amino acids. The CDR3 DNA follows: TGTGCCAGCAGTTATAGTGGGAGAGGGGAGCAGTTCTTC. Its protein product is CASSYSGRGEQFF.

CDR3 sequence (DNA): TGTGCCAGCAGCCGAAGGGGGGCCTACAATGAGCAGTTCTTC. It translates to CASSRRGAYNEQFF. The chain joins TRBV11-2 to TRBJ2-1, with D tentatively TRBD1 or TRBD2 (6 bases each). V was pared by 5 bases and J by 2 bases, with 10 bases between. This CDR3 contains 14 residues. The germline gives CDR1 SGHAT, CDR2 FQNNGV.

Remarks on this clonotype: A read error may account for a junction end that differs from germline. CDR3 nucleotide sequence: TGTGCCACCAGCAGAGCCCCCGGACAGGGGGCGCGCAGTTGGGACTTC. This translates into CATSRAPGQGARSWDF. This chain connects TRBV15 to TRBJ2-7, with 11 bases aligning to TRBD1. The CDR3 is made up of 16 amino acids. Germline assignment: CDR1 LNHNV and CDR2 YYDKDF (reference sequence).

The CDR3: CASGPTSGGVSSYEQYF. In nucleotides, the CDR3 is TGTGCCAGCGGCCCGACTAGCGGGGGGGTGAGCTCCTACGAGCAGTACTTC. The chain uses TRBV6-1 and TRBJ2-7, with TRBD2 matching over 14 bases. The CDR3 covers 17 residues. The J segment lost 0 bases and the V segment lost 8 bases, leaving 9 bases of the junction unmatched. From germline, CDR1 is MNHNS and CDR2 SASEGT.

The chain combines TRBV7-2 with TRBJ2-6; D is undetermined. Germline lookup yields CDR1 SGHTA and CDR2 FQGNSA. CDR3 length: 15 residues. V lost 1 base and J lost 0, with 4 bases in between. The CDR3 DNA reads as TGTGCCAGCAGCTTAGGAGTCTCTGGGGCCAACGTCCTGACTTTC. Translating it yields CASSLGVSGANVLTF.

The chain combines TRBV19 with TRBJ2-1; TRBD2 aligns across 16 bases. Germline values: CDR1 LNHDA, CDR2 SQIVND (reference sequence). The CDR3 is 19 amino acids. The V segment lost 4 bases and the J segment 2 bases; nucleotides outside the gene matches: 8. CDR3 nucleotide sequence: TGTGCCAGTAGTAGGGGTTCCGGGACTAGCGGGAGGGCCTACAATGAGCAGTTCTTC. Protein: CASSRGSGTSGRAYNEQFF. The full variable domain, with the rest looked up from reference TRBV19 and TRBJ2-1, is DGGITQSPKYLFRKEGQNVTLSCEQNLNHDAMYWYRQDPGQGLRLIYYSQIVNDFQKGDIAEGYSVSREKKESFPLTVTSAQKNPTAFYLCASSRGSGTSGRAYNEQFFGPGTRLTVL.

This chain uses TRBV27 with TRBJ1-5; 7 nucleotides line up with TRBD1. This CDR3 contains 18 residues. The germline V gene has CDR1 MNHEY and CDR2 SMNVEV (reference sequence). Losses at the gene ends were 3 bases for V and 0 bases for J; bases not matched to a gene: 11. The chain's CDR3 is CASSLIVGTANSNQPQHF. CDR3 nucleotides: TGTGCCAGCAGTTTGATAGTCGGGACAGCCAATAGCAATCAGCCCCAGCATTTT.

This clonotype appeared a single time. At one end the junction does not follow the germline gene, possibly because of a read error. V and J are TRBV6-2 or TRBV6-3 and TRBJ1-1; a possible D gene is TRBD1 (5 bases). This CDR3 contains 12 residues. The germline V gene has CDR1 MNHEY and CDR2 SVGEGT. The CDR3 sequence is CASSYRHGAGIF. The CDR3 DNA reads as TGTGCCAGCAGTTACCGCCATGGGGCAGGGATCTTT.

The genes are TRBV7-9 and TRBJ2-3; the D is unclear. The CDR3 totals 15 residues. The V gene lost 3 bases and the J gene lost 2 bases, with 12 bases spanning the gap. Germline lookup yields CDR1 SEHNR and CDR2 FQNEAQ (reference sequence). Here the CDR3 reads CASSFGNTITDTQYF. CDR3 sequence (DNA): TGTGCCAGCAGCTTTGGGAACACCATCACAGATACGCAGTATTTT.

The chain's CDR3 is CASSLVGVSSGNEQFF. CDR3 DNA: TGTGCCAGCAGCTTAGTCGGGGTGAGCAGCGGCAATGAGCAGTTCTTC. The rearrangement links TRBV7-9 to TRBJ2-1; D is perhaps TRBD2 (5 bases). The CDR3 spans 16 residues. The germline CDR1 and CDR2 sequences are SEHNR and FQNEAQ (reference sequence). Deletions cut 1 base from V and 6 bases from J, with 16 bases between.

This chain connects TRBV12-3 or TRBV12-4 to TRBJ2-7, with D perhaps TRBD1 (6 bases). V was cut by 5 bases and J by 2 bases, with 25 bases left in between. This CDR3 region has 18 residues. The CDR3 bases are TGTGCCAGCAGTATTACAACCCCCCCGACAGGACCAGCCTACGAGCAGTACTTC. Translating gives CASSITTPPTGPAYEQYF.

This clonotype was observed a few times. V and J are TRBV27 and TRBJ1-5; D may be TRBD1 (5 bases). From germline, CDR1 is MNHEY and CDR2 SMNVEV (reference sequence). The CDR3 has 17 residues. V was pared by 5 bases and J by 3 bases, with 20 bases between. CDR3 sequence: CASSRGPTGLLNQPQHF. In DNA, the CDR3 is TGTGCCAGCAGTCGAGGTCCCACAGGCCTCCTCAATCAGCCCCAGCATTTT.

CDR3 nucleotides: TGCAGTGCTACAAGTTCGGATGGCTACACCTTC. It is translated as CSATSSDGYTF. The rearrangement uses TRBV20-1 and TRBJ1-2; no definite D call. This CDR3 has 11 residues. CDR1 is DFQATT, CDR2 SNEGSKA, per germline (reference sequence). Trimming cost V 4 bases and J 6 bases, with 9 bases left between them.